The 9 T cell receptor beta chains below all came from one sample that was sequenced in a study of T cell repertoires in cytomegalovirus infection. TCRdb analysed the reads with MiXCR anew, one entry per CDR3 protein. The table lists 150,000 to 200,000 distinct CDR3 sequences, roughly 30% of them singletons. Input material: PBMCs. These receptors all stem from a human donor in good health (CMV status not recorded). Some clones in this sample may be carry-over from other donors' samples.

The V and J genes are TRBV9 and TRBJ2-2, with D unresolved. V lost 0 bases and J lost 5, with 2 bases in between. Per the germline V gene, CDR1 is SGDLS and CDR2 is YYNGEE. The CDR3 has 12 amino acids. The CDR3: CASSVGTGELFF. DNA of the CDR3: TGTGCCAGCAGCGTAGGAACCGGGGAGCTGTTTTTT.

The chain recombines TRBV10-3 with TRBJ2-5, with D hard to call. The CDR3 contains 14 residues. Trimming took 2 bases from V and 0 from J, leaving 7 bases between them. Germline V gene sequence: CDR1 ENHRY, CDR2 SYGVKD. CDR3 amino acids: CAISEQANQETQYF. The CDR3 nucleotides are TGTGCCATCAGTGAGCAGGCGAACCAAGAGACCCAGTACTTC.

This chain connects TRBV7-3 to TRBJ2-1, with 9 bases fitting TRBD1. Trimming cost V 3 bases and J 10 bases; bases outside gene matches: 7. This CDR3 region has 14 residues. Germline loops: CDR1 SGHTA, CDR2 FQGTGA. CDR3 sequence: CASSLTGGAKEQFF. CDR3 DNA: TGTGCCAGCAGCTTGACAGGGGGGGCAAAGGAGCAGTTCTTC.

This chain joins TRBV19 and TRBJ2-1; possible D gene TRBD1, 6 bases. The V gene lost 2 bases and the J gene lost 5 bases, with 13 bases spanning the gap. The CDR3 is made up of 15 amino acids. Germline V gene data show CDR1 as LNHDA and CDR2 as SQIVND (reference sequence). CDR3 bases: TGTGCCAGTAGTATACTGGGGGCGTCCAACAATGAGCAGTTCTTC. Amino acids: CASSILGASNNEQFF. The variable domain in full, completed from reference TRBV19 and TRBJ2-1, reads DGGITQSPKYLFRKEGQNVTLSCEQNLNHDAMYWYRQDPGQGLRLIYYSQIVNDFQKGDIAEGYSVSREKKESFPLTVTSAQKNPTAFYLCASSILGASNNEQFFGPGTRLTVL.

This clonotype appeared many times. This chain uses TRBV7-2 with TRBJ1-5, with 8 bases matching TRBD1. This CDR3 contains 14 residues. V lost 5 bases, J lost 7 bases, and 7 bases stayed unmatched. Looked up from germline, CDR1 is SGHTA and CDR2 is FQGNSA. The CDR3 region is CASSASGQGQPQHF. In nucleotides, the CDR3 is TGTGCCAGCAGCGCTAGTGGACAGGGACAGCCCCAGCATTTT. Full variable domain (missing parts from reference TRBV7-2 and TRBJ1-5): GAGVSQSPSNKVTEKGKDVELRCDPISGHTALYWYRQSLGQGLEFLIYFQGNSAPDKSGLPSDRFSAERTGGSVSTLTIQRTQQEDSAVYLCASSASGQGQPQHFGDGTRLSIL.

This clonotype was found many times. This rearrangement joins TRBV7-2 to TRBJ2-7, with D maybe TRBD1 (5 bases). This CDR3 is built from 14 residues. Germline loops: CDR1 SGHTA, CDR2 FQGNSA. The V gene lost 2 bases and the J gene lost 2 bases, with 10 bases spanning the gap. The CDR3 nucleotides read TGTGCCAGCAGCTTACCGACAGTTACCTACGAGCAGTACTTC. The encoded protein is CASSLPTVTYEQYF.

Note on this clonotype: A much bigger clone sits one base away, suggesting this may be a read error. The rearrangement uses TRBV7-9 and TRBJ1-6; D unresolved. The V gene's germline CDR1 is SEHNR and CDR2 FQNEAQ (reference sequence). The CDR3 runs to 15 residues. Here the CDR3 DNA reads TGTGCCAGCAGCTTCTACAACAGTGGGGATTCACCCCTCCTCTTT. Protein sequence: CASSFYNSGDSPLLF. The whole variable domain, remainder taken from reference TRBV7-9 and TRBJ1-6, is DTGVSQNPRHKITKRGQNVTFRCDPISEHNRLYWYRQTLGQGPEFLTYFQNEAQLEKSRLLSDRFSAERPKGSFSTLEIQRTEQGDSAMYLCASSFYNSGDSPLLFGNGTRLTVT.

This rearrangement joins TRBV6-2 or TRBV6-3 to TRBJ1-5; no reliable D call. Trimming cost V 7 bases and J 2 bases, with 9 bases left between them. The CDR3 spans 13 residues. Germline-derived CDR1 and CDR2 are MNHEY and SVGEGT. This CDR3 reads CASTGNGNQPQHF. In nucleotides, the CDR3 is TGTGCCAGCACGGGGAATGGCAATCAGCCCCAGCATTTT.

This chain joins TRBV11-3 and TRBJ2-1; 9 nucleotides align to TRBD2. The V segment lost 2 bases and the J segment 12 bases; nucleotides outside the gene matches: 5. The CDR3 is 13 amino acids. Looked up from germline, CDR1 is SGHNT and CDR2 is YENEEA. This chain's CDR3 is CASSLKRGARQFF. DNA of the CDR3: TGTGCCAGCAGCTTAAAGCGGGGGGCTAGGCAGTTCTTC.